The entry that follows covers one T cell receptor beta chain sequence. What it binds is not known. The source of the sample is a study of cytomegalovirus exposure and HLA in healthy donors. Study findings and constraints: Prediction of most subjects' HLA-A and HLA-B alleles by TCR beta sequences was reportedly accurate.

Trimming stripped 1 base from V and 7 bases from J, with 11 bases between. This CDR3 has 14 residues. Germline V gene lookup returns CDR1 MGHRA and CDR2 YSYEKL. The PCR ran on 60 Vbeta and 13 Jbeta primers. Clones were sequenced by immunoSEQ multiplex PCR, and TCRdb holds only the in-frame ones, with some missing. The sample has roughly 35,000 clones; nearly 55% are singletons. The receptor was derived from a woman aged 40 to 55 in good health and CMV-seropositive. The chain recombines TRBV4-1 with TRBJ1-5; D is unresolved. The sample consisted of PBMCs. The CDR3 nucleotides read TGCGCCAGCAGCCAAGGGCAGATGGGCCAGCCCCAGCATTTT. This gives the protein CASSQGQMGQPQHF.